The 27 T cell receptor beta chains presented below share a single source sample, sequenced in a study of identical twins. TCRdb re-derived calls from the 5' RACE reads in MiXCR, one entry per CDR3 protein. The data show 500,000 to 600,000 distinct CDR3 sequences, approximately 22% seen once. This sample also appeared in a second study, on T cells expressing NK-cell markers.

Sequencing input: CD4+ T cells sorted from blood. Receptor source: a woman in her late teens or twenties in good health.

This clonotype was recorded a few times. The CDR3 nucleotides are TGTGCCAGCAGCTTAGTATCAGGGATTAACTACGAGCAGTACTTC. This gives the protein CASSLVSGINYEQYF. This sequence joins TRBV7-2 and TRBJ2-7, with D possibly TRBD1 on 5 matching bases. Germline V lookup: CDR1 SGHTA, CDR2 FQGNSA. CDR3 length: 15 residues. Trimming cost V 1 base and J 3 bases, with 13 bases left between them.

The J gene is TRBJ2-1, the V gene TRBV20-1, with 7 bases lining up with TRBD2. Trimming took 6 bases from V and 2 from J; bases not matched to a gene: 10. The CDR3 is made up of 15 amino acids. In germline, CDR1 is DFQATT, CDR2 SNEGSKA (reference sequence). CDR3 loop: CSATLGAGAYNEQFF. The CDR3, as DNA: TGCAGTGCCACCCTAGGGGCGGGAGCCTACAATGAGCAGTTCTTC.

The chain is built from TRBV6-1 and TRBJ2-5; 7 bases align to TRBD1. The germline gives CDR1 MNHNS, CDR2 SASEGT. This CDR3 region has 14 residues. With V trimmed by 6 bases and J by 6 bases, 10 bases remained unmatched. The CDR3 here is CASSRMQGEKTQYF. The DNA for the CDR3 is TGTGCCAGCAGCCGCATGCAGGGGGAAAAGACCCAGTACTTC.

CDR3 in DNA: TGCGCCAGCAGCTTAGACGTACAGGGACTAGCGGGGGTCACGCAGTATTTT. It translates to CASSLDVQGLAGVTQYF. The gene calls are TRBV5-1 and TRBJ2-3; 14 bases agree with TRBD2. CDR1 SGHRS and CDR2 YFSETQ come from the germline V gene. This CDR3 has 17 residues. Trimming at V came to 2 bases and at J to 9 bases, leaving 11 bases not matched to a gene.

CDR3 protein: CSASELTEAFF. CDR3 DNA: TGCAGTGCTAGTGAGTTGACTGAAGCTTTCTTT. The chain carries TRBV20-1 and TRBJ1-1; no firm D call. Germline loops: CDR1 DFQATT, CDR2 SNEGSKA (reference sequence). This CDR3 is 11 amino acids long. The ends were cut back, 3 bases at V and 5 bases at J, with 7 bases in the middle.

CDR3: CASTRGGGYYGYTF. CDR3 DNA sequence: TGTGCCAGCACTCGGGGGGGAGGCTACTATGGCTACACCTTC. The chain carries TRBV7-9 and TRBJ1-2; possible D gene TRBD1, 5 bases. The V and J ends lost 7 bases and 3 bases respectively, with 15 bases between them. Germline V CDR1 and CDR2: SEHNR, FQNEAQ (reference sequence). This CDR3 has 14 amino acids.

The chain employs TRBV11-2 and TRBJ2-2, with 7 bases identical to TRBD1. Germline CDR1 SGHAT, CDR2 FQNNGV. V shed 3 bases, J shed 4 bases, and the junction held 2 bases outside the gene matches. The CDR3 is 14 amino acids. This CDR3 reads CASSFNRGTGELFF. DNA for the CDR3: TGTGCCAGCAGCTTTAACAGGGGCACCGGGGAGCTGTTTTTT. Complete variable domain (other parts from reference TRBV11-2 and TRBJ2-2): EAGVAQSPRYKIIEKRQSVAFWCNPISGHATLYWYQQILGQGPKLLIQFQNNGVVDDSQLPKDRFSAERLKGVDSTLKIQPAKLEDSAVYLCASSFNRGTGELFFGEGSRLTVL.

V is TRBV5-1 and J is TRBJ2-5; 7 nucleotides align to TRBD1. The V gene's germline CDR1 is SGHRS and CDR2 YFSETQ. The CDR3 runs to 15 residues. V lost 0 bases to trimming and J lost 4 bases; unmatched junction nucleotides: 6. The CDR3 spells CASSLGLDRAETQYF. CDR3 coding DNA: TGCGCCAGCAGCTTGGGTCTCGACAGGGCAGAGACCCAGTACTTC.

The V gene is TRBV20-1, the J gene TRBJ2-3, with unresolved D. This CDR3 contains 12 residues. The V end lost 6 bases, the J end lost 0 bases, and 7 bases lay between the germline ends. Germline V gives CDR1 DFQATT, CDR2 SNEGSKA (reference sequence). This CDR3 reads CSAIDSTDTQYF. The CDR3 nucleotides are TGCAGTGCGATAGATAGCACAGATACGCAGTATTTT.

In its sample, this clonotype was seen a few times. The chain combines TRBV20-1 with TRBJ1-2; D might be TRBD1 (5 bases). Germline CDR1 DFQATT, CDR2 SNEGSKA (reference sequence). V gave up 0 bases and J gave up 2 bases, with 7 bases separating them. CDR3 length equals 13 residues. CDR3 bases: TGCAGTGCTAGAGAGGGGCAGAACTATGGCTACACCTTC. This encodes CSAREGQNYGYTF.

This clonotype was seen once. The chain combines TRBV5-1 with TRBJ2-4; maybe TRBD1 (6 bases). The CDR3 covers 15 residues. From germline, CDR1 is SGHRS and CDR2 YFSETQ. Trimming took 6 bases from V and 0 from J, leaving 13 bases between them. The CDR3 spells CASKRQGKAKNIQYF. CDR3 nucleotide sequence: TGCGCCAGCAAACGGCAGGGGAAAGCCAAAAACATTCAGTACTTC.

The DNA of the CDR3 is TGTGCCACCAACCCGGGTATAACGGTGATGAACACTGAAGCTTTCTTT. Translating gives CATNPGITVMNTEAFF. The chain employs TRBV15 and TRBJ1-1; no reliable D call. V shed 7 bases and J shed 0 bases, with 18 bases lying between them. The CDR3 extends over 16 amino acids. Germline V gene sequence: CDR1 LNHNV, CDR2 YYDKDF (reference sequence).

The V gene is TRBV6-2 or TRBV6-3, the J gene TRBJ2-5, with D hard to call. Germline V gene lookup returns CDR1 MNHEY and CDR2 SVGEGT. Trimming left V 5 bases short and J 3 bases short, with 22 bases between. The CDR3 length is 17 residues. DNA of the CDR3: TGTGCCAGCAGTCCCTTGGGTGGCCAGGCGAACGAAGAGACCCAGTACTTC. This sequence encodes CASSPLGGQANEETQYF.

V gene TRBV3-1 combines with J gene TRBJ2-2, with 8 bases that match TRBD1. V shed 4 bases, J shed 3 bases, and the junction held 4 bases outside the gene matches. Germline assignment: CDR1 LGHDT and CDR2 YNNKEL (reference sequence). The CDR3 contains 15 residues. The CDR3 coding sequence is TGTGCCAGCAGCCGATCAGGGGGCGACACCGGGGAGCTGTTTTTT. It translates to CASSRSGGDTGELFF.

This clonotype was detected many times. The CDR3 bases are TGTGCCAGCAGCGTAACAACTAGCGGGAGTAGGAATGAGCAGTTCTTC. Its protein is CASSVTTSGSRNEQFF. The chain carries TRBV6-1 and TRBJ2-1, with TRBD2 matching 11 bases. CDR3 length equals 16 residues. From germline, CDR1 is MNHNS and CDR2 SASEGT. V shed 6 bases and J 7 bases; nucleotides not matched to a gene: 11.

In this sample, this clonotype turned up a few times. V usage is TRBV7-8 and J usage is TRBJ2-3; maybe TRBD2 (6 bases). V lost 3 bases to trimming and J lost 5 bases, with 12 bases between them. The length of the CDR3 is 14 residues. From germline, CDR1 is SGHVS and CDR2 FQNEAQ. CDR3 nucleotide sequence: TGTGCCAGCAGCTTTGTGGGAGGCAGAGATACGCAGTATTTT. It is translated as CASSFVGGRDTQYF.

The V and J genes are TRBV6-1 and TRBJ1-5; maybe TRBD1 (5 bases). Looked up from germline, CDR1 is MNHNS and CDR2 is SASEGT. The CDR3 is 15 residues long. Trimming took off 3 bases at V and 6 bases at J, with 15 bases between the two ends. The CDR3 sequence: CASSDLVQGIQPQHF. The CDR3 region has the DNA TGTGCCAGCAGTGACCTCGTCCAGGGTATTCAGCCCCAGCATTTT.

CDR3 bases: TGTGCCATCAGCTCCGTGCAGGGTCTGGACACCGGGGAGCTGTTTTTT. Residues: CAISSVQGLDTGELFF. The chain links TRBV10-3 to TRBJ2-2, with D possibly matching TRBD1 (5 bases). V gave up 6 bases and J gave up 3 bases, with 17 bases separating them. This CDR3 spans 16 amino acids. CDR1 ENHRY and CDR2 SYGVKD come from the germline V gene.

This clonotype has a handful of counts. The chain joins TRBV5-1 to TRBJ1-2, with TRBD1 matching 8 bases. The CDR3 contains 14 residues. Germline V gene lookup returns CDR1 SGHRS and CDR2 YFSETQ. The J segment lost 3 bases and the V segment lost 0 bases, leaving 1 base of the junction unmatched. The CDR3 sequence is CASSLAGGDYGYTF. As DNA, the CDR3 is TGCGCCAGCAGCTTGGCAGGGGGCGACTATGGCTACACCTTC.

This chain's CDR3 is CASIRQYGTGELFF. The CDR3 DNA reads TGTGCCAGCATTCGACAGTACGGCACCGGGGAGCTGTTTTTT. The chain couples TRBV12-3 or TRBV12-4 to TRBJ2-2; a weak D match, TRBD1 (5 bases). Trimming removed 7 bases from V and 4 bases from J, with 13 bases in between. The CDR3 has 14 amino acids.

The V call is TRBV20-1, the J call TRBJ1-1, with D perhaps TRBD1 (6 bases). The V end was cut by 5 bases, the J end by 2 bases, with 18 bases between. Germline-derived CDR1 and CDR2 are DFQATT and SNEGSKA (reference sequence). CDR3 length equals 15 residues. Here the CDR3 DNA reads TGCAGTGCTCGGGGGGGGCGACATACTAACACTGAAGCTTTCTTT. This gives the protein CSARGGRHTNTEAFF.

This clonotype was observed a handful of times. This chain joins TRBV7-2 and TRBJ2-2, with 8 bases matching TRBD2. The V gene's germline CDR1 is SGHTA and CDR2 FQGNSA. The length of the CDR3 is 17 residues. Trimming removed 2 bases from V and 6 bases from J; junction bases left unmatched: 11. The chain's CDR3 is CASSLSPSGGRSGELFF. In DNA, the CDR3 is TGTGCCAGCAGCTTAAGCCCGAGTGGCGGGAGGTCCGGGGAGCTGTTTTTT.

This chain uses TRBV12-3 or TRBV12-4 with TRBJ1-1; TRBD1 is a possible D gene (6 bases). V lost 6 bases, J lost 7 bases, and 9 bases lay in between. The CDR3 is 11 amino acids. CDR3 bases: TGTGCCAGCAGATCAGGGGATGAAGCTTTCTTT. Protein product: CASRSGDEAFF.

This chain joins TRBV5-1 and TRBJ2-3; D is ambiguous. V was pared by 3 bases and J by 1 base, with 12 bases between. The CDR3 has 15 amino acids. Germline V gives CDR1 SGHRS, CDR2 YFSETQ. The DNA of the CDR3 is TGCGCCAGCAGCTACAAGGCCTTAGGCACAGATACGCAGTATTTT. Translation gives CASSYKALGTDTQYF.

This clonotype was picked up a small number of times. CDR3 region: CAISDSPQGDEKLFF. In nucleotides, the CDR3 is TGTGCCATCAGTGATAGCCCCCAGGGTGATGAAAAACTGTTTTTT. V and J are TRBV10-3 and TRBJ1-4, with D possibly being TRBD1 (5 bases). CDR1 is ENHRY and CDR2 is SYGVKD in the germline V gene. V lost 3 bases, J lost 6 bases, and 14 bases lay in between. This CDR3 has 15 residues.

This clonotype was counted only a few times. The gene calls are TRBV20-1 and TRBJ1-1; D is unclear. The CDR3 spans 15 residues. V lost 6 bases and J lost 1, with 18 bases in between. In germline, CDR1 is DFQATT, CDR2 SNEGSKA (reference sequence). The CDR3 DNA sequence: TGCAGTGCCGCCAAATCCCGCCCTACGAACACTGAAGCTTTCTTT. Residues: CSAAKSRPTNTEAFF.

In this sample, this clonotype turned up a few times. The V gene is TRBV5-1, the J gene TRBJ2-2; 8 bases fit TRBD1. Germline V gene data show CDR1 as SGHRS and CDR2 as YFSETQ. V lost 0 bases, J lost 8 bases, and 3 bases stayed unmatched. CDR3 size: 14 residues. The CDR3 DNA reads as TGCGCCAGCAGCTTGGCCAGGGGGCGAGGGGAGCTGTTTTTT. It specifies CASSLARGRGELFF.